The 27 T cell receptor beta chains below all came from one sample that was sequenced in a study of T cell responses to AZD1222 COVID-19 vaccine. Assay used: immunoSEQ multiplex PCR; TCRdb lists only in-frame clones, some missing. The sample yields approximately 150,000 clones, 88% seen once. This specimen was peripheral blood, taken 28 days after the second AZD1222 dose. The source of these receptors is an adult who received the AZD1222 COVID-19 vaccine.

The genes are TRBV7-9 and TRBJ1-1, with D possibly being TRBD1 (5 bases). The V gene's germline CDR1 is SEHNR and CDR2 FQNEAQ (reference sequence). The CDR3 has 14 amino acids. The germline V and J ends were trimmed by 4 bases and 2 bases, with 11 bases remaining between them. The CDR3 is CASSSGRINTEAFF. DNA of the CDR3: TGTGCCAGCAGCTCGGGACGGATTAACACTGAAGCTTTCTTT.

The V gene is TRBV7-2, the J gene TRBJ1-5, with D possibly TRBD1 on 6 matching bases. The V gene lost 5 bases and the J gene lost 2 bases, with 16 bases spanning the gap. CDR1 is SGHTA, CDR2 FQGNSA, per germline. The CDR3 spans 16 residues. Here the CDR3 reads CASSITGTSGNQPQHF. The DNA for the CDR3 is TGTGCCAGCAGCATCACAGGGACCTCGGGCAATCAGCCCCAGCATTTT.

CDR3 in amino acids: CASSSPAIPYEQYF. In DNA form, the CDR3 reads TGTGCCAGCAGCTCCCCCGCGATACCCTACGAGCAGTACTTC. The chain employs TRBV7-9 and TRBJ2-7, with D unresolved. CDR3 size: 14 residues. V lost 4 bases and J lost 2, with 12 bases in between. The germline CDR1 and CDR2 sequences are SEHNR and FQNEAQ (reference sequence).

This chain links TRBV5-1 with TRBJ2-7; D unresolved. Between the trimmed V and J ends, which lost 0 bases and 0 bases, there was a span of 7 bases. This CDR3 is 14 amino acids long. Germline V gene data show CDR1 as SGHRS and CDR2 as YFSETQ. The CDR3: CASSLASPSYEQYF. The CDR3 nucleotides are TGCGCCAGCAGCTTGGCTTCGCCCTCCTACGAGCAGTACTTC. The complete variable domain, with remaining parts taken from reference TRBV5-1 and TRBJ2-7, reads KAGVTQTPRYLIKTRGQQVTLSCSPISGHRSVSWYQQTPGQGLQFLFEYFSETQRNKGNFPGRFSGRQFSNSRSEMNVSTLELGDSALYLCASSLASPSYEQYFGPGTRLTVT.

The V and J genes are TRBV6-5 and TRBJ1-4; D is possibly TRBD1 (6 bases). The V end lost 6 bases, the J end lost 8 bases, and 10 bases lay between the germline ends. CDR1 and CDR2 from the germline V gene are MNHEY and SVGAGI. CDR3 size: 12 residues. The CDR3 DNA reads TGTGCCAGCAGGGTCGGGGGCGAAAAACTGTTTTTT. Protein product: CASRVGGEKLFF.

The rearrangement joins TRBV5-8 to TRBJ1-4, with 8 nucleotides matching TRBD1. CDR1 and CDR2 from the germline V gene are SGHTS and YDEGEE. With 3 bases clipped from V and 13 bases from J, the junction kept 14 bases outside the gene matches. The CDR3 runs to 15 residues. This chain's CDR3 is CASSYPPGPGGLLFF. CDR3 nucleotides: TGTGCCAGCAGCTATCCTCCCGGGCCAGGGGGCTTACTGTTTTTT. The full variable domain, with the rest looked up from reference TRBV5-8 and TRBJ1-4, is EAGVTQSPTHLIKTRGQQATLRCSPISGHTSVYWYQQALGLGLQFLLWYDEGEERNRGNFPPRFSGRQFPNYSSELNVNALELEDSALYLCASSYPPGPGGLLFFGSGTQLSVL.

The V gene is TRBV5-1, the J gene TRBJ1-2; possible D gene TRBD1, 6 bases. Trimming took off 4 bases at V and 3 bases at J, with 25 bases between the two ends. CDR1 is SGHRS and CDR2 is YFSETQ in the germline V gene. This CDR3 has 18 residues. CDR3 DNA: TGCGCCAGCAGCCCCAGTACCGGGACAAGGGGTATCGACTATGGCTACACCTTC. This sequence encodes CASSPSTGTRGIDYGYTF.

The rearrangement links TRBV5-1 to TRBJ2-3; 12 bases fit TRBD2. CDR1 and CDR2 from the germline V gene are SGHRS and YFSETQ. J gave up 6 bases and V 0 bases, and 2 bases lay outside the gene matches. This CDR3 region has 15 residues. CDR3 sequence (DNA): TGCGCCAGCAGCTTGGGGGGACTAGCGGGCGATACGCAGTATTTT. It is translated as CASSLGGLAGDTQYF.

CDR3 coding DNA: TGTGCCAGCAGAGAGGGACAGACAGCCCAAGAGACCCAGTACTTC. The encoded protein is CASREGQTAQETQYF. The rearrangement joins TRBV6-5 to TRBJ2-5; the match to TRBD1 covers 7 bases. Germline V gene data show CDR1 as MNHEY and CDR2 as SVGAGI. The junction had 8 bases not matched to a gene; V was cut back by 6 bases and J by 1 base. The CDR3 extends over 15 amino acids.

This chain links TRBV6-6 with TRBJ2-7, with 10 bases aligning to TRBD1. Germline V gene sequence: CDR1 MNHNY, CDR2 SVGAGI (reference sequence). The CDR3 is 13 residues long. V lost 6 bases, J lost 6 bases, and 5 bases stayed unmatched. The CDR3 here is CASSRGTGVEQYF. The CDR3, as DNA: TGTGCCAGCAGCCGTGGGACAGGGGTCGAGCAGTACTTC.

The chain is built from TRBV6-5 and TRBJ2-5; 8 positions agree with TRBD2. Germline CDR1 is MNHEY and CDR2 is SVGAGI. With 8 bases clipped from V and 1 base from J, the junction kept 9 bases outside the gene matches. This CDR3 comprises 15 residues. The CDR3 DNA sequence: TGTGCCAGCGGCTCCCGGGGGACTAGCCAAGAGACCCAGTACTTC. This translates into CASGSRGTSQETQYF.

The chain joins TRBV7-8 to TRBJ1-5; D unclear. The V gene lost 0 bases and the J gene lost 4 bases, with 4 bases spanning the gap. In germline, CDR1 is SGHVS, CDR2 FQNEAQ. CDR3 size: 13 residues. The CDR3 here is CASSLAKNQPQHF. In nucleotides, the CDR3 is TGTGCCAGCAGCTTAGCAAAGAATCAGCCCCAGCATTTT. Supplemented by reference TRBV7-8 and TRBJ1-5, the full variable domain reads GAGVSQSPRYKVAKRGQDVALRCDPISGHVSLFWYQQALGQGPEFLTYFQNEAQLDKSGLPSDRFFAERPEGSVSTLKIQRTQQEDSAVYLCASSLAKNQPQHFGDGTRLSIL.

The chain links TRBV5-1 to TRBJ1-1; weak D call: TRBD1 (5 bases). The germline V gene has CDR1 SGHRS and CDR2 YFSETQ. CDR3 length equals 14 residues. V lost 5 bases and J lost 3, with 14 bases in between. In DNA form, the CDR3 reads TGCGCCAGCAGGGGGACGGGGAAGGACACTGAAGCTTTCTTT. Its translation: CASRGTGKDTEAFF.

The chain recombines TRBV7-2 with TRBJ1-5; D gene ambiguous. The V end was cut by 1 base, the J end by 0 bases, with 10 bases between. Per germline, CDR1 SGHTA and CDR2 FQGNSA. The CDR3 runs 16 residues. The CDR3 region is CASSLGPAYSNQPQHF. CDR3 coding DNA: TGTGCCAGCAGCTTAGGGCCAGCTTATAGCAATCAGCCCCAGCATTTT. The full variable domain, rest sourced from reference TRBV7-2 and TRBJ1-5, is GAGVSQSPSNKVTEKGKDVELRCDPISGHTALYWYRQSLGQGLEFLIYFQGNSAPDKSGLPSDRFSAERTGGSVSTLTIQRTQQEDSAVYLCASSLGPAYSNQPQHFGDGTRLSIL.

The chain employs TRBV6-5 and TRBJ1-2, with D possibly TRBD1 on 5 matching bases. V was trimmed by 6 bases and J by 2 bases, leaving 13 bases between them. This CDR3 contains 14 residues. Germline V gene lookup returns CDR1 MNHEY and CDR2 SVGAGI. For the CDR3, the DNA is TGTGCCAGCAGCAAGGGGTTTGGGAACTATGGCTACACCTTC. As protein: CASSKGFGNYGYTF.

The gene calls are TRBV5-5 and TRBJ2-1, with 12 bases fitting TRBD2. In germline, CDR1 is SGHKS, CDR2 YYEKEE (reference sequence). CDR3 length: 16 amino acids. V shed 4 bases and J 8 bases; nucleotides not matched to a gene: 10. CDR3 region: CASSPRVSSGGDEQFF. The CDR3 bases are TGTGCCAGCAGCCCGAGAGTGTCTAGCGGGGGGGATGAGCAGTTCTTC. The full variable domain, rest sourced from reference TRBV5-5 and TRBJ2-1, is DAGVTQSPTHLIKTRGQQVTLRCSPISGHKSVSWYQQVLGQGPQFIFQYYEKEERGRGNFPDRFSARQFPNYSSELNVNALLLGDSALYLCASSPRVSSGGDEQFFGPGTRLTVL.

The chain combines TRBV7-9 with TRBJ1-6, with D hard to call. Germline V gives CDR1 SEHNR, CDR2 FQNEAQ (reference sequence). CDR3 size: 13 residues. The V gene lost 1 base and the J gene lost 3 bases, with 1 base spanning the gap. CDR3 sequence: CASSLGYNSPLHF. CDR3 coding DNA: TGTGCCAGCAGCTTAGGCTATAATTCACCCCTCCACTTT.

CDR3 sequence (DNA): TGTGCCAGCAGTCGAGGGGGGGCGGCCCCCTACGAGCAGTACTTC. Encoded protein: CASSRGGAAPYEQYF. The chain links TRBV14 to TRBJ2-7, with D possibly being TRBD2 (7 bases). Between the trimmed V and J ends, which lost 6 bases and 2 bases, there was a span of 17 bases. There are 15 residues in the CDR3. In germline, CDR1 is SGHDN, CDR2 FVKESK.

This clone was seen only once. This rearrangement joins TRBV4-1 to TRBJ2-5, with D perhaps matching TRBD1 (6 bases). CDR1 and CDR2 from the germline V gene are MGHRA and YSYEKL. The length of the CDR3 is 15 residues. Trimming removed 3 bases from V and 4 bases from J, with 15 bases in between. CDR3: CASSQNSGGRETQYF. The CDR3 DNA reads as TGCGCCAGCAGCCAGAACAGTGGGGGCCGAGAGACCCAGTACTTC.

This chain uses TRBV4-1 with TRBJ2-3, with D hard to call. V lost 0 bases, J lost 8 bases, and 6 bases lay in between. CDR1 MGHRA and CDR2 YSYEKL come from the germline V gene. There are 12 residues in the CDR3. The CDR3 sequence: CASSQDVGTQYF. The CDR3 DNA reads as TGCGCCAGCAGCCAAGACGTGGGTACGCAGTATTTT.

The J gene is TRBJ1-2, the V gene TRBV13; tentatively, D is TRBD1 (6 bases). The CDR3 totals 15 residues. With 5 bases removed from V and 7 bases from J, the gap between germline ends came to 20 bases. Germline CDR1 PRHDT, CDR2 FYEKMQ (reference sequence). The CDR3: CASSPTPTGALGYTF. DNA of the CDR3: TGTGCCAGCAGCCCAACCCCGACGGGGGCCCTTGGCTACACCTTC.

The chain has TRBV20-1 and TRBJ2-1; D is ambiguous. The V end was cut by 6 bases, the J end by 7 bases, with 10 bases between. This CDR3 is built from 11 residues. CDR1 and CDR2 from the germline V gene are DFQATT and SNEGSKA (reference sequence). The CDR3 coding sequence is TGCAGTGCCCTGACAACAAATGAGCAGTTCTTC. It encodes CSALTTNEQFF.

CDR3: CASSDPGGGYTF. CDR3 nucleotide sequence: TGTGCCAGCAGTGACCCGGGTGGTGGCTACACCTTC. The chain carries TRBV6-4 and TRBJ1-2; D not certain. V was pared by 2 bases and J by 7 bases, with 8 bases between. The CDR3 consists of 12 residues. Looked up from germline, CDR1 is MRHNA and CDR2 is SNTAGT.

The chain uses TRBV27 and TRBJ2-2; 7 positions agree with TRBD1. Unmatched junction bases numbered 8, after V lost 5 bases and J lost 2 bases. This CDR3 comprises 16 residues. CDR1 and CDR2 from the germline V gene are MNHEY and SMNVEV (reference sequence). CDR3: CASSPSPGGNTGELFF. The CDR3 DNA reads TGTGCCAGCAGTCCCTCCCCAGGGGGTAACACCGGGGAGCTGTTTTTT.

The chain carries TRBV11-2 and TRBJ2-7, with 8 bases that match TRBD1. The CDR3 has 15 amino acids. The J segment lost 6 bases and the V segment lost 1 base, leaving 8 bases of the junction unmatched. Germline V gene sequence: CDR1 SGHAT, CDR2 FQNNGV. CDR3 nucleotide sequence: TGTGCCAGCAGCTTAGCGCCAGGGGGCTGGAGCGAGCAGTACTTC. Protein sequence: CASSLAPGGWSEQYF.

This chain connects TRBV6-6 to TRBJ1-2, with TRBD1 identical over 8 bases. The CDR3 is made up of 15 amino acids. The ends lost 4 bases at V and 0 bases at J; junction bases unmatched: 4. Germline V gives CDR1 MNHNY, CDR2 SVGAGI (reference sequence). The CDR3 DNA is TGTGCCAGCAGTTCAACGACAGGGGCTAACTATGGCTACACCTTC. This translates into CASSSTTGANYGYTF.

The chain recombines TRBV30 with TRBJ1-1; D is undetermined. Germline V gene sequence: CDR1 GTSNPN, CDR2 SVGIG (reference sequence). V was trimmed by 0 bases and J by 7 bases, leaving 12 bases between them. The CDR3 extends over 13 amino acids. The CDR3 loop is CAWSVLEGSEAFF. The CDR3 DNA reads as TGTGCCTGGAGTGTACTAGAGGGCAGTGAAGCTTTCTTT.